This T cell receptor beta chain emerged from a study of control samples from healthy donors and cancer patients. Trimming removed 3 bases from V and 4 bases from J; junction bases left unmatched: 3. The CDR3 is made up of 16 amino acids. CDR1 SGDLS and CDR2 YYNGEE come from the germline V gene. Generated by immunoSEQ multiplex PCR, the TCRdb table keeps only in-frame clones and is missing some. The data show roughly 18,000 clones, roughly 84% seen once. The clonotype was recovered from a woman aged 70-85 years with colorectal cancer. This rearrangement joins TRBV9 to TRBJ2-2; 13 nucleotides agree with TRBD2. The sequenced sample was PBMCs. As DNA, the CDR3 is TGTGCCAGCAGCGGAACTAGCGGGAGGGCCACCGGGGAGCTGTTTTTT. The encoded protein is CASSGTSGRATGELFF.